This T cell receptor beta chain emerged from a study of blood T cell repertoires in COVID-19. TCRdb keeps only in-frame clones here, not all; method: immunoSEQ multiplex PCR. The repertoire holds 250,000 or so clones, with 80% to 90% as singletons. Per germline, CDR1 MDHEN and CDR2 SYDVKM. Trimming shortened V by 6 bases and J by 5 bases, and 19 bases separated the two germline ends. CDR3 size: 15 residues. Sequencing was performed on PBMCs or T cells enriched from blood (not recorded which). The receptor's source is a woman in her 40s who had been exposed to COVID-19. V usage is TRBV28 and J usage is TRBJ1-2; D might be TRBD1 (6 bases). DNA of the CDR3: TGTGCCAGCAGACGCCTCTTCGGGACACCGTATGGCTACACCTTC. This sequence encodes CASRRLFGTPYGYTF.